These 5 T cell receptor beta chains share one sample of origin, sequenced in a study of shared T cell receptors in the human thymus. Data came from immunoSEQ multiplex PCR; TCRdb stores just in-frame clones and leaves some out. In the table there are about 610,000 clones, more than 75% of which are singletons. A further study also used this sample, focusing on human thymus T cells.

The sample taken for sequencing was thymocytes. These receptors were obtained from a boy in the first two years of life with a congenital heart defect.

The rearrangement joins TRBV7-6 to TRBJ1-4, with 11 bases aligning to TRBD1. The CDR3 is 17 residues long. After removal of 5 bases from V and 0 bases from J, the junction contained 5 bases not matched to a gene. CDR1 SGHVS and CDR2 FNYEAQ come from the germline V gene. CDR3 coding DNA: TGTGCCAGCAGCCGGGACAGGGGGTTTGCAACTAATGAAAAACTGTTTTTT. It yields the protein CASSRDRGFATNEKLFF.

This clone appeared a single time. This chain connects TRBV6-1 to TRBJ2-2, with 7 nucleotides matching TRBD2. Germline CDR1 and CDR2: MNHNS and SASEGT. The CDR3 is made up of 15 amino acids. The ends lost 8 bases at V and 0 bases at J; junction bases unmatched: 6. This CDR3 is CASWGGTSNTGELFF. DNA of the CDR3: TGTGCCAGCTGGGGAGGGACTTCGAACACCGGGGAGCTGTTTTTT.

The chain is built from TRBV6-1 and TRBJ2-2, with TRBD1 matching over 11 bases. CDR1 and CDR2 (germline): MNHNS, SASEGT. The junction had 11 bases not matched to a gene; V was cut back by 1 base and J by 7 bases. The CDR3 has 18 amino acids. The CDR3 loop is CASSEGGVGQGEGGELFF. The CDR3 nucleotides read TGTGCCAGCAGTGAAGGGGGAGTGGGACAGGGGGAAGGCGGGGAGCTGTTTTTT.

The chain employs TRBV5-4 and TRBJ1-3; D is undetermined. The V end lost 2 bases, the J end lost 0 bases, and 9 bases lay between the germline ends. Per germline, CDR1 SGHNT and CDR2 YYREEE (reference sequence). The CDR3 has 15 residues. CDR3 sequence (DNA): TGTGCCAGCAGCTTCCGGAGGGACTCTGGAAACACCATATATTTT. Amino acids: CASSFRRDSGNTIYF.

The CDR3 sequence: CASSLVGGQDNGYTF. The CDR3 DNA reads as TGTGCCAGCAGCTTAGTAGGGGGACAGGACAATGGCTACACCTTC. The gene calls are TRBV7-6 and TRBJ1-2; 8 bases line up with TRBD1. V gave up 1 base and J gave up 6 bases; unmatched junction bases: 7. The germline V gene encodes CDR1 SGHVS and CDR2 FNYEAQ. The CDR3 runs to 15 residues.